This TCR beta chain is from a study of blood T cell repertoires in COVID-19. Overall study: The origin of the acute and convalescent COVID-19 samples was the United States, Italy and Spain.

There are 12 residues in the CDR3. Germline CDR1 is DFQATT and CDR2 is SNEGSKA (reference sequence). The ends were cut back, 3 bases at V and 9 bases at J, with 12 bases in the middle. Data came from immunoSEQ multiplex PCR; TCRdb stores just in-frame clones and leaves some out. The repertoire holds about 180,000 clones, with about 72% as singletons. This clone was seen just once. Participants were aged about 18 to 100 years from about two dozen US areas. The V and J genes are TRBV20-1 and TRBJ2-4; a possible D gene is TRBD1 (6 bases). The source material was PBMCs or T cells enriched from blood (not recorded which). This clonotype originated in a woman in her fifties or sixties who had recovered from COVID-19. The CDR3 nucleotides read TGCAGTGCTAGTCAGGGGTCGAGCATTCAGTACTTC. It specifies CSASQGSSIQYF.